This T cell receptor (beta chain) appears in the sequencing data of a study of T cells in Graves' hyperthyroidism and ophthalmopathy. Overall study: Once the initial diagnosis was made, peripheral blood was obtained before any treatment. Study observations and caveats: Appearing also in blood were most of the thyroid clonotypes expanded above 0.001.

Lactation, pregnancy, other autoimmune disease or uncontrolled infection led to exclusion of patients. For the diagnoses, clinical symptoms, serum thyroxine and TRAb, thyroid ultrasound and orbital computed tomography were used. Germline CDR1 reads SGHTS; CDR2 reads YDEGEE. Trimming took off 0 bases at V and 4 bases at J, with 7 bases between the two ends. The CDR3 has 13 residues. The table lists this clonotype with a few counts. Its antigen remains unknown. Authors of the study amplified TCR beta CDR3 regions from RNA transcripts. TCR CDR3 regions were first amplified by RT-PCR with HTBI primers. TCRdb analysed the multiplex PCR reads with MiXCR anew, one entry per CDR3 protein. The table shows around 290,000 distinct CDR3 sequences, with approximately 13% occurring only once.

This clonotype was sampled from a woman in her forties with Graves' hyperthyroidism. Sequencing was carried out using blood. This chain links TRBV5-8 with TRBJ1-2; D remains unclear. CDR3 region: CASSLGTIYGYTF. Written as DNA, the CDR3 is TGTGCCAGCAGCTTGGGAACTATCTATGGCTACACCTTC. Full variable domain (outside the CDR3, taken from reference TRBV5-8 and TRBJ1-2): EAGVTQSPTHLIKTRGQQATLRCSPISGHTSVYWYQQALGLGLQFLLWYDEGEERNRGNFPPRFSGRQFPNYSSELNVNALELEDSALYLCASSLGTIYGYTFGSGTRLTVV.